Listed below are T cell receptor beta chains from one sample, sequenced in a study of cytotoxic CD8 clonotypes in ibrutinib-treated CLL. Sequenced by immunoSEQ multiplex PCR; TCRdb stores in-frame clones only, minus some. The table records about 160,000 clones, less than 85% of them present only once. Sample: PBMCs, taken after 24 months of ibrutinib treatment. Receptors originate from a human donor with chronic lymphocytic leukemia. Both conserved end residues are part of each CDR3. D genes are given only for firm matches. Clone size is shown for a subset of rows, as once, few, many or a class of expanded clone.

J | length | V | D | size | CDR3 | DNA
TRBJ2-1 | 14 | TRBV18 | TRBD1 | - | CASSRDRESNEQFF | TGTGCCAGCTCACGGGACAGGGAATCCAATGAGCAGTTCTTC
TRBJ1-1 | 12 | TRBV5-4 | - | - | CASRVRSAEAFF | TGTGCCAGCCGAGTTAGGTCTGCTGAAGCTTTCTTT
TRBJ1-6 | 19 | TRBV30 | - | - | CARRGSGRGTRSYNSPLHF | TGTGCCCGTAGGGGATCGGGCCGCGGGACCCGCTCCTATAATTCACCCCTCCACTTT
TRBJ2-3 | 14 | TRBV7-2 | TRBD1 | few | CASSRTGPTDTQYF | TGTGCCAGCAGCCGGACAGGGCCGACAGATACGCAGTATTTT
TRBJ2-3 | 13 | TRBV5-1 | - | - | CASSLASVDTQYF | TGCGCCAGCAGCTTGGCCTCGGTAGATACGCAGTATTTT
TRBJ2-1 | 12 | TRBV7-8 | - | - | CASTSSSNEQFF | TGTGCCAGCACCTCTTCTAGCAATGAGCAGTTCTTC
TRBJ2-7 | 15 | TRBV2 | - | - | CASSGGGGRVYEQYF | TGTGCCAGCAGCGGAGGGGGGGGCCGCGTGTACGAGCAGTACTTC
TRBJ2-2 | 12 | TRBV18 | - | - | CASSVDPEKLFF | TGTGCCAGCTCCGTTGACCCTGAAAAGCTGTTTTTT
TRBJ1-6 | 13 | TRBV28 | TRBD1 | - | CASSQTGVRPLHF | TGTGCCAGCAGTCAAACAGGGGTGCGGCCCCTCCACTTT
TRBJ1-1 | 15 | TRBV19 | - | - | CASSIGQGVHTEAFF | TGTGCCAGTAGTATCGGGCAGGGCGTACACACTGAAGCTTTCTTT
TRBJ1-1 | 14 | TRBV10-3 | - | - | CAISETRMNTEAFF | TGTGCCATCAGTGAGACCCGGATGAACACTGAAGCTTTCTTT
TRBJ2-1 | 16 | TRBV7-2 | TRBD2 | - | CASSSITSGYYNEQFF | TGTGCCAGCAGCTCCATCACTAGCGGATACTACAATGAGCAGTTCTTC
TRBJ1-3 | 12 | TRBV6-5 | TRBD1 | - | CASRTGGNTIYF | TGTGCCAGCAGGACAGGGGGAAACACCATATATTTT
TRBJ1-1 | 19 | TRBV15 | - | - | CATKGHSFQGGQRGAEAFF | TGTGCCACCAAGGGCCACAGTTTTCAAGGCGGTCAGAGGGGGGCTGAAGCTTTCTTT
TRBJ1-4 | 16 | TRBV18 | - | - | CASSPRAIGANEKLFF | TGTGCCAGCTCACCACGGGCAATCGGAGCTAATGAAAAACTGTTTTTT
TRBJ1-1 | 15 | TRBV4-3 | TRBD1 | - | CASSRQTGLNTEAFF | TGCGCCAGCAGCCGCCAGACAGGGTTGAACACTGAAGCTTTCTTT
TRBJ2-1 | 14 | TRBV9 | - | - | CASSPLVGVDEQFF | TGTGCCAGCAGCCCCCTGGTGGGAGTAGACGAGCAGTTCTTC
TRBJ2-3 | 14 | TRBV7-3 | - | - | CASSLGRNTDTQYF | TGTGCCAGCAGCTTAGGGCGGAATACAGATACGCAGTATTTT
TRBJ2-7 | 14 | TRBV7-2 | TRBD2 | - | CASSFSAGDNEQYF | TGTGCCAGCAGCTTTTCAGCGGGAGACAACGAGCAGTACTTC
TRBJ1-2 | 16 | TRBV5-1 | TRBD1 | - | CASSSRRQGENYGYTF | TGCGCCAGCAGCTCCAGAAGACAGGGGGAGAACTATGGCTACACCTTC
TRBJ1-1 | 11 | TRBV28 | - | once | CASSPLSEAFF | TGTGCCAGCAGTCCCCTTTCTGAAGCTTTCTTT
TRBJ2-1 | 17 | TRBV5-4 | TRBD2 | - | CASSPAGRPSSYNEQFF | TGTGCCAGCAGCCCTGCCGGGAGGCCGAGCTCCTACAATGAGCAGTTCTTC
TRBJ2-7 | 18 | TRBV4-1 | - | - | CASSQDLSSSNLVYEQYF | TGCGCCAGCAGCCAAGATTTGTCATCGAGCAATTTGGTGTACGAGCAGTACTTC
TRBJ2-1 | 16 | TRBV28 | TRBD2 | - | CASRPIGTTFYNEQFF | TGTGCCAGCAGGCCTATAGGGACTACCTTCTACAATGAGCAGTTCTTC
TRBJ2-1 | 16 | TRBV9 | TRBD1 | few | CASSPGQGILNNEQFF | TGTGCCAGCAGCCCGGGACAGGGGATTCTAAACAATGAGCAGTTCTTC
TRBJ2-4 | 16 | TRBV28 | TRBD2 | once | CASSPRGRLAKNIQYF | TGTGCCAGCAGTCCGCGGGGGAGATTAGCCAAAAACATTCAGTACTTC
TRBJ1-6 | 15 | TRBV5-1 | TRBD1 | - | CASSLVGGSSSPLHF | TGCGCCAGCAGCTTGGTAGGGGGCTCTTCCTCACCCCTCCACTTT
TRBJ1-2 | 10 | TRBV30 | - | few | CAWRRGGYTF | TGTGCCTGGAGACGTGGGGGCTACACCTTC
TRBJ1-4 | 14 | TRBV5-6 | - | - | CASSLGATGLRLFF | TGTGCCAGCAGCTTGGGTGCAACAGGACTAAGACTGTTTTTT
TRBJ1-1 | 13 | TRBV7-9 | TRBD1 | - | CASSEQGATEAFF | TGTGCCAGCAGCGAGCAGGGGGCCACTGAAGCTTTCTTT
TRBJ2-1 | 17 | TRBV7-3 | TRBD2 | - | CASSLSVETSGINEQFF | TGTGCCAGCAGCTTGAGTGTCGAGACTAGCGGTATCAATGAGCAGTTCTTC
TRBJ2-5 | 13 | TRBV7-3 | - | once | CASSLTRQETQYF | TGTGCCAGCAGCTTAACCCGCCAAGAGACCCAGTACTTC
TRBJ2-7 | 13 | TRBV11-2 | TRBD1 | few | CASTLTGGDEQYF | TGTGCCAGCACCTTGACAGGGGGGGACGAGCAGTACTTC
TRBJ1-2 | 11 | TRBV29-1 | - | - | CSVGGNYGYTF | TGCAGCGTAGGGGGGAACTATGGCTACACCTTC
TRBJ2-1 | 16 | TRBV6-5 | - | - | CASSYSMSGRGNEQFF | TGTGCCAGCAGTTACTCGATGTCAGGGCGCGGCAATGAGCAGTTCTTC
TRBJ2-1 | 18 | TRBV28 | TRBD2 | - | CASSFTSGRYRVGGEQFF | TGTGCCAGCAGTTTTACTAGCGGGAGGTATAGGGTTGGGGGTGAGCAGTTCTTC
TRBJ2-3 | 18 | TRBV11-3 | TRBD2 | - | CASSLVLSSGGGADTQYF | TGTGCCAGCAGCTTAGTTTTGTCTAGCGGAGGAGGAGCAGATACGCAGTATTTT
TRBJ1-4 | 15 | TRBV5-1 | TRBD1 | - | CASSLQGADGEKLFF | TGCGCCAGCAGCTTACAGGGGGCGGACGGCGAAAAACTGTTTTTT
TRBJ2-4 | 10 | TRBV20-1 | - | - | CSASRNIQYF | TGCAGTGCTAGCAGGAACATTCAGTACTTC
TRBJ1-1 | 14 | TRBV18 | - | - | CASSPGTVNTEAFF | TGTGCCAGCTCACCCGGGACGGTGAACACTGAAGCTTTCTTT
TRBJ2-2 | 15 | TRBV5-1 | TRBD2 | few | CASSSGGRLTGELFF | TGCGCCAGCAGCAGCGGGGGACGGTTGACCGGGGAGCTGTTTTTT
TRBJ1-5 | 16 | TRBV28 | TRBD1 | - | CASSLWTGGSGQPQHF | TGTGCCAGCAGTTTATGGACAGGGGGTTCAGGTCAGCCCCAGCATTTT
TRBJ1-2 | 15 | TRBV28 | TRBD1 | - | CASSSGQGNLGGYTF | TGTGCCAGCAGTTCGGGACAGGGTAATCTTGGAGGCTACACCTTC
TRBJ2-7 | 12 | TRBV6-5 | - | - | CASRSSSYEQYF | TGTGCCAGCAGAAGTAGCTCCTACGAGCAGTACTTC
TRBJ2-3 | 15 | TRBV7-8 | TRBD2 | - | CASSSGLGSTDTQYF | TGTGCCAGCAGCTCGGGACTAGGGAGCACAGATACGCAGTATTTT
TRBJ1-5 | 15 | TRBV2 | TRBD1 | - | CASRALGTANQPQHF | TGTGCCAGCCGGGCGCTCGGGACAGCTAATCAGCCCCAGCATTTT
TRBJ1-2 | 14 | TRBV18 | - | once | CASSPDGGGYGYTF | TGTGCCAGCTCACCGGACGGGGGAGGGTATGGCTACACCTTC
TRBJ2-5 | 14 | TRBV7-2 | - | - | CASSFSRGSETQYF | TGTGCCAGCAGCTTCAGCAGGGGATCAGAGACCCAGTACTTC
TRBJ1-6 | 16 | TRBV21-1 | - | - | CASSQGYDRGNSPLHF | TGTGCCAGCAGCCAAGGGTATGACAGGGGTAATTCACCCCTCCACTTT
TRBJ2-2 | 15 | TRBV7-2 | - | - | CASSPQRTGTGELFF | TGTGCCAGCAGCCCCCAGCGGACGGGCACCGGGGAGCTGTTTTTT
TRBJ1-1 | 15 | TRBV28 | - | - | CASSPPKPMNTEAFF | TGTGCCAGCAGTCCCCCGAAGCCCATGAACACTGAAGCTTTCTTT
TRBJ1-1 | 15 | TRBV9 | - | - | CASSVGGYKNTEAFF | TGTGCCAGCAGCGTAGGGGGCTACAAGAACACTGAAGCTTTCTTT
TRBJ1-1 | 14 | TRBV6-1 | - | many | CASSGGHPGTEAFF | TGTGCCAGCAGTGGAGGACACCCGGGTACTGAAGCTTTCTTT
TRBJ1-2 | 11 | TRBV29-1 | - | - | CSVEINYGYTF | TGCAGCGTTGAAATTAACTATGGCTACACCTTC
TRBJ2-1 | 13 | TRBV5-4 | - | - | CASSRDAYNEQFF | TGTGCCAGCAGCAGGGACGCATACAATGAGCAGTTCTTC
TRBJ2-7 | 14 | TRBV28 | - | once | CASSLRQGNHEQYF | TGTGCCAGCAGTTTACGGCAGGGTAACCACGAGCAGTACTTC
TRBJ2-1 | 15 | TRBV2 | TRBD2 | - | CASSETSGGPNEQFF | TGTGCCAGCAGCGAGACTAGCGGGGGCCCGAATGAGCAGTTCTTC
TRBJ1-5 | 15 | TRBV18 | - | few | CASSLTKTSNQPQHF | TGTGCCAGCTCACTGACTAAAACTAGCAATCAGCCCCAGCATTTT
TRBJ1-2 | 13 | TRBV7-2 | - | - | CASGTQLGYGYTF | TGTGCCAGCGGGACCCAACTGGGCTATGGCTACACCTTC
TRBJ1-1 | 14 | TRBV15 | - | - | CATSRGRMWTEAFF | TGTGCCACCAGCAGAGGACGGATGTGGACTGAAGCTTTCTTT